This entry lists 29 T cell receptor beta chains sequenced from one sample in a study of T cell repertoires in cytomegalovirus infection. TCRdb re-analysed the reads in MiXCR, keeping a single row per CDR3 protein. Altogether some 920,000 distinct CDR3 sequences are present, about a third being singletons, with the ten largest covering over 12%. Their cognate antigens are unknown. The source material was cultured CD8+ T cells from PBMCs, sampled from culture after CMV antigen stimulation. The receptor set was obtained from a human donor in good health (CMV status not recorded). Some clones in this sample may be carry-over from other donors' samples.

Comment on this clonotype: One base away lies a much larger clone, so this may be a sequencing read error. This sequence joins TRBV12-3 or TRBV12-4 and TRBJ2-3, with 11 bases lining up with TRBD2. This CDR3 is 15 amino acids long. CDR3 loop: CASRAGLAVTDTQCF. The CDR3 DNA sequence: TGTGCCAGCAGGGCGGGACTAGCGGTCACAGATACGCAGTGTTTT.

This clonotype was counted at least ten times. The rearrangement joins TRBV7-9 to TRBJ1-1; no firm D call. Germline V gene lookup returns CDR1 SEHNR and CDR2 FQNEAQ (reference sequence). The CDR3 extends over 16 amino acids. Between the trimmed V and J ends, which lost 5 bases and 0 bases, there was a span of 16 bases. The CDR3 loop reads CASSPRAGNMNTEAFF. The CDR3 DNA is TGTGCCAGCAGCCCTCGAGCGGGGAACATGAACACTGAAGCTTTCTTT. The full variable domain, with the rest looked up from reference TRBV7-9 and TRBJ1-1, is DTGVSQNPRHKITKRGQNVTFRCDPISEHNRLYWYRQTLGQGPEFLTYFQNEAQLEKSRLLSDRFSAERPKGSFSTLEIQRTEQGDSAMYLCASSPRAGNMNTEAFFGQGTRLTVV.

This clonotype was seen only a few times. This rearrangement joins TRBV29-1 to TRBJ1-1, with D perhaps TRBD1 (6 bases). The CDR3 sequence is 12 residues long. Deletions cut 6 bases from V and 4 bases from J, with 12 bases between. CDR1 and CDR2 (germline): SQVTM, ANQGSEA. CDR3 sequence (DNA): TGCAGCGTACAGGGTCGGGGCACTGAAGCTTTCTTT. It yields the protein CSVQGRGTEAFF.

This clonotype was counted at least ten times. This chain joins TRBV19 and TRBJ1-5; possible D gene TRBD1, 6 bases. The germline gives CDR1 LNHDA, CDR2 SQIVND (reference sequence). With 3 bases removed from V and 7 bases from J, the gap between germline ends came to 10 bases. The CDR3 totals 13 residues. The chain's CDR3 is CASSIGGGQPQHF. CDR3 in DNA: TGTGCCAGTAGTATTGGGGGGGGCCAGCCCCAGCATTTT.

The V and J genes are TRBV12-3 or TRBV12-4 and TRBJ2-5, with TRBD2 matching over 9 bases. The CDR3 runs 18 residues. V dropped 0 bases and J dropped 5; count of bases not matched to a gene: 13. The CDR3 is CASSLAPEGAGGPETQYF. The CDR3 nucleotides are TGTGCCAGCAGTTTAGCCCCCGAGGGTGCGGGGGGGCCTGAGACCCAGTACTTC.

This sequence joins TRBV2 and TRBJ2-2; D uncertain. The CDR3 has 11 amino acids. Per the germline V gene, CDR1 is SNHLY and CDR2 is FYNNEI. Trimming left V 4 bases short and J 8 bases short, with 5 bases between. CDR3 in amino acids: CASSVKGELFF. The CDR3 nucleotides are TGTGCCAGCAGTGTTAAGGGGGAGCTGTTTTTT.

This clonotype was observed at least ten times. V usage is TRBV7-2 and J usage is TRBJ2-3, with TRBD2 matching over 9 bases. Germline assignment: CDR1 SGHTA and CDR2 FQGNSA. Trimming at V came to 5 bases and at J to 2 bases, leaving 5 bases not matched to a gene. The CDR3 totals 15 residues. The CDR3 sequence is CASSPGTSTTDTQYF. As DNA, the CDR3 is TGTGCCAGCAGCCCTGGGACTAGCACCACAGATACGCAGTATTTT. Filled out from reference TRBV7-2 and TRBJ2-3, the complete variable domain reads GAGVSQSPSNKVTEKGKDVELRCDPISGHTALYWYRQSLGQGLEFLIYFQGNSAPDKSGLPSDRFSAERTGGSVSTLTIQRTQQEDSAVYLCASSPGTSTTDTQYFGPGTRLTVL.

This clonotype was seen at least ten times. The rearrangement joins TRBV6-5 to TRBJ2-5, with 9 positions matching TRBD1. Germline V gene sequence: CDR1 MNHEY, CDR2 SVGAGI. CDR3 size: 17 residues. The J segment lost 6 bases and the V segment lost 10 bases, leaving 21 bases of the junction unmatched. Here the CDR3 DNA reads TGTGCCACCATCCTCTTATCCGGGACAGGGATTGCGAAGACCCAGTACTTC. This translates into CATILLSGTGIAKTQYF.

This clonotype was observed a few times. The rearrangement links TRBV5-6 to TRBJ1-1; no clear D. V dropped 0 bases and J dropped 5 bases, with 11 bases sitting between them. CDR1 and CDR2 (germline): SGHDT, YYEEEE. There are 14 residues in the CDR3. The CDR3 sequence: CASSLDERRTEAFF. CDR3 DNA: TGTGCCAGCAGCTTGGACGAACGTCGAACTGAAGCTTTCTTT. The variable domain in full, completed from reference TRBV5-6 and TRBJ1-1, reads DAGVTQSPTHLIKTRGQQVTLRCSPKSGHDTVSWYQQALGQGPQFIFQYYEEEERQRGNFPDRFSGHQFPNYSSELNVNALLLGDSALYLCASSLDERRTEAFFGQGTRLTVV.

This clonotype appeared once. The chain combines TRBV15 with TRBJ2-1, with TRBD2 matching 7 bases. CDR3 length: 13 amino acids. V shed 4 bases, J shed 9 bases, and the junction held 6 bases outside the gene matches. Germline V gene lookup returns CDR1 LNHNV and CDR2 YYDKDF (reference sequence). CDR3 coding DNA: TGTGCCACCAGCACCGGGGGGTTCCGTGAGCAGTTCTTC. It codes for CATSTGGFREQFF.

This rearrangement joins TRBV19 to TRBJ1-2, with 7 positions matching TRBD1. After removal of 5 bases from V and 0 bases from J, the junction contained 18 bases not matched to a gene. CDR3 length equals 19 residues. From germline, CDR1 is LNHDA and CDR2 SQIVND (reference sequence). CDR3 residues: CASSPPDRAATSTNYGYTF. The CDR3 coding sequence is TGTGCCAGTAGTCCACCCGACAGGGCTGCTACGTCTACTAACTATGGCTACACCTTC. Full variable domain (missing parts from reference TRBV19 and TRBJ1-2): DGGITQSPKYLFRKEGQNVTLSCEQNLNHDAMYWYRQDPGQGLRLIYYSQIVNDFQKGDIAEGYSVSREKKESFPLTVTSAQKNPTAFYLCASSPPDRAATSTNYGYTFGSGTRLTVV.

This clonotype was counted once. The gene calls are TRBV5-1 and TRBJ2-7; 7 nucleotides line up with TRBD1. The CDR3 is 14 amino acids. Trimming cost V 0 bases and J 5 bases; bases outside gene matches: 5. The germline CDR1 and CDR2 sequences are SGHRS and YFSETQ. The DNA for the CDR3 is TGCGCCAGCAGCTTGGGACAGGGAAAGGACGAGCAGTACTTC. Amino acid sequence: CASSLGQGKDEQYF. Full variable domain (missing parts from reference TRBV5-1 and TRBJ2-7): KAGVTQTPRYLIKTRGQQVTLSCSPISGHRSVSWYQQTPGQGLQFLFEYFSETQRNKGNFPGRFSGRQFSNSRSEMNVSTLELGDSALYLCASSLGQGKDEQYFGPGTRLTVT.

This sequence joins TRBV7-4 and TRBJ1-2; no reliable D call. In germline, CDR1 is SGHVT, CDR2 SQSDAQ. The CDR3 has 15 amino acids. With 4 bases removed from V and 3 bases from J, the gap between germline ends came to 15 bases. CDR3: CASSSNRETYYGYTF. CDR3 bases: TGTGCCAGCAGCTCGAACCGGGAGACCTACTATGGCTACACCTTC.

This clonotype was observed many times. J is TRBJ1-1 and V is TRBV7-6; D is perhaps TRBD1 (5 bases). Germline V gene data show CDR1 as SGHVS and CDR2 as FNYEAQ. V dropped 2 bases and J dropped 6 bases, with 19 bases sitting between them. This CDR3 has 16 residues. The CDR3 DNA reads TGTGCCAGCAGCTTAAAACGCGGAGGTGGGGGACCTGAAGCTTTCTTT. Translated: CASSLKRGGGGPEAFF.

This clonotype was recorded a few times. The J gene is TRBJ1-1, the V gene TRBV2; 9 bases align to TRBD1. Germline V lookup: CDR1 SNHLY, CDR2 FYNNEI. This CDR3 spans 15 amino acids. The junction had 9 bases not matched to a gene; V was cut back by 6 bases and J by 4 bases. CDR3 amino acids: CASSDPGQGSTEAFF. The CDR3 coding sequence is TGTGCCAGCAGCGATCCGGGACAGGGTAGCACTGAAGCTTTCTTT.

This chain links TRBV6-1 with TRBJ2-7; 9 bases line up with TRBD1. Germline loops: CDR1 MNHNS, CDR2 SASEGT. The CDR3 has 14 residues. Trimming cost V 7 bases and J 0 bases; bases outside gene matches: 4. CDR3 sequence reads: CASIQQGASYEQYF. DNA of the CDR3: TGTGCCAGCATCCAACAGGGGGCCTCCTACGAGCAGTACTTC.

This rearrangement joins TRBV4-1 to TRBJ1-4, with 8 positions matching TRBD1. The germline V gene has CDR1 MGHRA and CDR2 YSYEKL. The trim removed 7 bases at V and 0 bases at J, leaving 7 bases unmatched. The CDR3 totals 16 residues. The CDR3 DNA reads as TGCGCCAGCACCTTCGGACAGGGACCAACTAATGAAAAACTGTTTTTT. Protein product: CASTFGQGPTNEKLFF.

This clonotype came up a few times. V gene TRBV13 combines with J gene TRBJ2-2, with D tentatively TRBD1 or TRBD2 (5 bases each). This CDR3 is 19 amino acids long. Between the trimmed V and J ends, which lost 5 bases and 8 bases, there was a span of 30 bases. Germline-derived CDR1 and CDR2 are PRHDT and FYEKMQ (reference sequence). The CDR3 spells CASSISRSRDGAYSGELFF. The CDR3 nucleotides read TGTGCCAGCAGCATCTCCCGTAGCCGGGACGGCGCCTATTCGGGGGAGCTGTTTTTT.

This sequence joins TRBV12-5 and TRBJ1-4; a possible D gene is TRBD1 (5 bases). In germline, CDR1 is LGHNT, CDR2 FRNRAP. The V end lost 5 bases, the J end lost 7 bases, and 11 bases lay between the germline ends. The CDR3 is 13 amino acids. This CDR3 reads CASGLPGGEKLFF. The CDR3 coding sequence is TGTGCTAGTGGTCTTCCGGGGGGTGAAAAACTGTTTTTT.

This clonotype was observed many times. The chain recombines TRBV7-2 with TRBJ1-2; tentatively, D is TRBD1 (5 bases). V lost 5 bases and J 8 bases, leaving 21 bases between the germline ends. The CDR3 has 15 amino acids. Germline loops: CDR1 SGHTA, CDR2 FQGNSA. CDR3 nucleotides: TGTGCCAGCAGCCGAGGGACCGGATCCGTGTGGGGCTACACCTTC. Translation: CASSRGTGSVWGYTF.

The V gene is TRBV29-1, the J gene TRBJ1-1; D call uncertain. Germline V CDR1 and CDR2: SQVTM, ANQGSEA. Deletions cut 3 bases from V and 3 bases from J, with 5 bases between. This CDR3 comprises 11 residues. Written as DNA, the CDR3 is TGCAGCGTTGATGAGGACACTGAAGCTTTCTTT. It codes for CSVDEDTEAFF.

DNA of the CDR3: TGTGCCAGCAGCTCCAGGGTTCAGCCCCAGCATTTT. Translation: CASSSRVQPQHF. The chain combines TRBV7-9 with TRBJ1-5, with TRBD1 as a possible D gene (5 bases). V shed 4 bases and J shed 6 bases, with 7 bases lying between them. CDR3 size: 12 residues. Germline assignment: CDR1 SEHNR and CDR2 FQNEAQ (reference sequence).

The chain is built from TRBV24-1 and TRBJ1-1; TRBD1 aligns across 7 bases. Germline-derived CDR1 and CDR2 are KGHDR and SFDVKD. Germline trimming cut 7 bases from V and 0 bases from J; bases unmatched to any gene: 10. The CDR3 is 16 amino acids. CDR3 in DNA: TGTGCCACCAGCCACGAGGACAGGCAAATGAACACTGAAGCTTTCTTT. Amino acid sequence: CATSHEDRQMNTEAFF.

This clonotype was counted only a few times. V gene TRBV19 combines with J gene TRBJ1-1; D unresolved. CDR1 and CDR2 (germline): LNHDA, SQIVND (reference sequence). The CDR3 runs to 14 residues. Trimming cost V 4 bases and J 3 bases, with 12 bases left between them. CDR3 in amino acids: CASSTGIGDTEAFF. The CDR3 DNA reads TGTGCCAGTAGTACGGGGATTGGGGACACTGAAGCTTTCTTT.

This clonotype was seen a few times. V is TRBV12-3 or TRBV12-4 and J is TRBJ1-4; D is unclear. CDR3 length: 15 residues. V was clipped by 3 bases and J by 7 bases, with 15 bases between them. CDR3 sequence reads: CASSFLHNRSEKLFF. DNA for the CDR3: TGTGCCAGCAGTTTTCTTCACAATAGAAGTGAAAAACTGTTTTTT.

In this sample, this clonotype turned up many times. This sequence joins TRBV7-2 and TRBJ2-7; D is unresolved. The CDR3 is 14 residues long. Trimming removed 0 bases from V and 0 bases from J, with 6 bases in between. Germline CDR1 is SGHTA and CDR2 is FQGNSA. The CDR3 protein is CASSLAGNSYEQYF. Written as DNA, the CDR3 is TGTGCCAGCAGCTTAGCGGGAAACTCCTACGAGCAGTACTTC.

The chain uses TRBV29-1 and TRBJ2-1; possibly TRBD1 or TRBD2 for D (6 bases each). Deletions cut 0 bases from V and 8 bases from J, with 14 bases between. CDR3 size: 14 residues. CDR1 is SQVTM, CDR2 ANQGSEA, per germline. The CDR3 here is CSVEDFKGDYEQFF. The CDR3 DNA is TGCAGCGTTGAAGATTTTAAGGGGGACTATGAGCAGTTCTTC.

This clonotype was counted at least ten times. The chain uses TRBV7-8 and TRBJ2-1; 7 positions match TRBD1. Germline V gene lookup returns CDR1 SGHVS and CDR2 FQNEAQ. The CDR3 totals 17 residues. V was pared by 2 bases and J by 3 bases, with 10 bases of the junction left unmatched. The CDR3 loop is CASSLSPWQGVYNEQFF. In nucleotides, the CDR3 is TGTGCCAGCAGCTTATCTCCTTGGCAGGGGGTCTACAATGAGCAGTTCTTC.

The CDR3 sequence: CASRSTGWETEAFF. In DNA form, the CDR3 reads TGTGCCAGCAGGTCAACAGGGTGGGAGACTGAAGCTTTCTTT. The J gene is TRBJ1-1, the V gene TRBV7-8; D may be TRBD1 (6 bases). Germline CDR1 reads SGHVS; CDR2 reads FQNEAQ. Trimming took off 6 bases at V and 5 bases at J, with 16 bases between the two ends. This CDR3 is 14 amino acids long.